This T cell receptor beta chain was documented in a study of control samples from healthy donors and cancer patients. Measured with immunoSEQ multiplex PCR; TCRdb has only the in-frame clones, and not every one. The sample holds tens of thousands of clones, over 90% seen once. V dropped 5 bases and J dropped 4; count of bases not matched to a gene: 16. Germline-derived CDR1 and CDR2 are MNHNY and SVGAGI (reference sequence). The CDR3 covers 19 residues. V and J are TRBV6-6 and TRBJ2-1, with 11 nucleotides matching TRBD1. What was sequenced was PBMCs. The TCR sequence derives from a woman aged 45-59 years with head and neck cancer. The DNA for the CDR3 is TGTGCCAGCAGTCGAACCCATCCTTCCGGGACAGGGGGGTACAATGAGCAGTTCTTC. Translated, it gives CASSRTHPSGTGGYNEQFF.